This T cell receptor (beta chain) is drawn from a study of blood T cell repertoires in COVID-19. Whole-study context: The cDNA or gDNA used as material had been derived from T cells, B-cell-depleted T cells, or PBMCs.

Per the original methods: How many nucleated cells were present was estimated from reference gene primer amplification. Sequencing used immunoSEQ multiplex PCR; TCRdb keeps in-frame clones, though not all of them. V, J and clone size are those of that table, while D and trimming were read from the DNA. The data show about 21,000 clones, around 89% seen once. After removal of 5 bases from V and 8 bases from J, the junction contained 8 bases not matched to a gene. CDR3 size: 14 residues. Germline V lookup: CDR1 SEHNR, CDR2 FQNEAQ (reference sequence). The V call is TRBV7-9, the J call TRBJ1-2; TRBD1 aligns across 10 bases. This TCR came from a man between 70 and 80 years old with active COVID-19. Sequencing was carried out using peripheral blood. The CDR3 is CASSLIGTGEGYTF. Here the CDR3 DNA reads TGTGCCAGCAGCCTCATTGGGACAGGGGAAGGCTACACCTTC.